This T cell receptor (beta chain) was retrieved from a study of blood T cell dynamics during melanoma immunotherapy. CDR3 length: 16 residues. V trimming: 3 bases; J trimming: 6 bases; junction bases outside the gene matches: 6. Germline CDR1 and CDR2: LNHDA and SQIVND (reference sequence). As for time point: week 3, after first cycle of checkpoint inhibitor. Prior systemic cancer therapy, immunosuppressant use and other active malignancies excluded patients. Using immunoSEQ multiplex PCR, the repertoire was profiled, and TCRdb retains in-frame clones only, with some absent. This table has roughly 30,000 clones, over 80% appearing once.

This specimen consisted of blood, obtained from a patient treated with checkpoint blockade. This clonotype was obtained from a human donor with melanoma. J is TRBJ2-2 and V is TRBV19; TRBD1 aligns across 11 bases. CDR3 residues: CASSIFGQGASGELFF. CDR3 DNA: TGTGCCAGTAGTATTTTTGGACAGGGGGCTTCCGGGGAGCTGTTTTTT.